The T cell receptor (beta chain) described here comes from a study of cytomegalovirus exposure and HLA in healthy donors. Overall study results and limits: Several V segments, TRBV6-2 and TRBV6-3 among them, could not be told apart and were dropped. The authors reported that TCR beta sequences could predict HLA-A and HLA-B alleles. These predictions were accurate for most subjects in the first cohort.

The PCR employed 60 Vbeta primers together with 13 Jbeta primers. Method: immunoSEQ multiplex PCR; TCRdb's copy keeps in-frame clones and lacks some. The sample comprises 90,000 to 120,000 clones, around 73% of which are singletons, and about 8% rests with the top ten. With respect to this clone: Its target is not known.

V was pared by 4 bases and J by 6 bases, with 4 bases of the junction left unmatched. The CDR3 contains 14 residues. Germline V gene data show CDR1 as SNHLY and CDR2 as FYNNEI. The clonotype originates from a man aged 30 to 39 in good health and CMV-seronegative. V gene TRBV2 combines with J gene TRBJ2-2; TRBD2 aligns across 8 bases. The sample comprised PBMCs. The CDR3 loop reads CASSGRAGAGELFF. CDR3 in DNA: TGTGCCAGCAGTGGACGAGCGGGAGCCGGGGAGCTGTTTTTT.